Presented here are 9 T cell receptor beta chains from one specimen sequenced in a study of T cells in women clearing cervical HPV infection. TCRdb's table, derived via immunoSEQ multiplex PCR, lists solely in-frame clones and lacks some. The specimen's table records under 45,000 clones. Sequencing was carried out using blood buffy coat. The source is a woman between 18 and 75 years old with a cervical HPV16 infection that either progressed to CIN3+ or cleared (not recorded which).

CDR3 DNA, as far as it was read: TGTGCCAGCAGTTCCCAGGGACAGGGTTACACCGGGGAG. It encodes CASSSQGQGYTGE. The whole CDR3 sequence is CASSSQGQGYTGELFF. The chain has TRBV28 and TRBJ2-2, with 9 bases lining up with TRBD1. The sequenced fragment ends 3 residues before the CDR3 boundary, so the rest is inferred from the germline J gene. The CDR3 totals 16 residues. V shed 4 bases and J 3 bases; nucleotides not matched to a gene: 6. From germline, CDR1 is MDHEN and CDR2 SYDVKM.

Worth noting for this clone: Read coverage stops 3 residues before the CDR3 terminus; the germline J gene supplies the remainder. This chain links TRBV20-1 with TRBJ2-5, with a weak D call TRBD1 (5 bases). The germline gives CDR1 DFQATT, CDR2 SNEGSKA (reference sequence). The CDR3 sequence is 10 residues long. V lost 3 bases and J lost 7, with 6 bases in between. CDR3 DNA, as far as it was read: TGCAGTGCTAGTAGGGGGACC. Its protein product is CSASRGT. The CDR3, in full, reads CSASRGTQYF.

Comment on this clone: One junction end disagrees with the germline gene, perhaps due to a read error. The read ends 3 residues early relative to the CDR3; the germline J gene fills the gap. The chain joins TRBV6-1 to TRBJ2-2; 7 bases map to TRBD2. Germline loops: CDR1 MNHNS, CDR2 SASEGT. The CDR3 is made up of 15 amino acids. CDR3 sequence: CAGSEAGQEHGELFF. The part of the CDR3 DNA that was read is TGTGCCGGCAGTGAAGCGGGGCAGGAACACGGGGAG.

To note about this clone: The sequence runs out 3 residues before the end of the CDR3; the remainder is reconstructed from the germline J gene. The chain has TRBV20-1 and TRBJ1-5, with a weak D call TRBD1 (6 bases). The ends were cut back, 5 bases at V and 7 bases at J, with 15 bases in the middle. The CDR3 runs to 13 residues. CDR1 DFQATT and CDR2 SNEGSKA come from the germline V gene (reference sequence). The sequenced CDR3 bases are TGCAGTGCTTCAGGACAGTGGGGCCAGCCC. This encodes CSASGQWGQP. The CDR3 in full is CSASGQWGQPQHF.

A remark on this clone: From the germline J gene comes the end of the CDR3, since the read stops 3 residues before it. J is TRBJ2-2 and V is TRBV29-1; 7 bases map to TRBD1. Germline V gene data show CDR1 as SQVTM and CDR2 as ANQGSEA. V was clipped by 7 bases and J by 5 bases; unmatched bases: 13. The length of the CDR3 is 15 residues. CDR3 sequence: CSARLYGTATGELFF. The sequenced CDR3 bases are TGCAGCGCTAGATTATATGGGACAGCAACCGGGGAG.

As to this clone: The read falls 3 residues short of the CDR3 end, and the missing part is taken from the germline J gene. This chain links TRBV30 with TRBJ1-2; TRBD1 matches 7 bases. The germline gives CDR1 GTSNPN, CDR2 SVGIG (reference sequence). With V trimmed by 1 base and J by 7 bases, 0 bases remained unmatched. CDR3 size: 11 residues. The CDR3 sequence: CAWSAGGGYTF. CDR3 DNA, as far as it was read: TGTGCCTGGAGTGCAGGGGGTGGC.

Remarks on this clone: The read falls 3 residues short of the CDR3 end, and the missing part is taken from the germline J gene. The rearrangement uses TRBV18 and TRBJ2-4; 9 bases agree with TRBD1. Germline lookup yields CDR1 KGHSH and CDR2 LQKENI. The CDR3 sequence is 13 residues long. The CDR3 loop reads CASSTGGMDGQYF. The CDR3 bases that were read are TGTGCCAGCTCCACAGGGGGCATGGATGGT.

As for this clone: The read ends 3 residues early relative to the CDR3; the germline J gene fills the gap. This sequence joins TRBV2 and TRBJ2-7, with D perhaps matching TRBD2 (5 bases). V lost 8 bases to trimming and J lost 2 bases, with 16 bases between them. The germline gives CDR1 SNHLY, CDR2 FYNNEI. The CDR3 is 14 amino acids. The sequenced CDR3 bases are TGTGCCAGCGGAAGGCTAGCCACAACCTACGAG. Its protein product is CASGRLATTYE. The entire CDR3 sequence reads CASGRLATTYEQYF.

A remark on this clone: From the germline J gene comes the end of the CDR3, since the read stops 3 residues before it. The rearrangement uses TRBV7-9 and TRBJ2-3, with D maybe TRBD1 (8 bases). The CDR3 runs 14 residues. Per germline, CDR1 SEHNR and CDR2 FQNEAQ (reference sequence). The DNA read from the CDR3 is TGTGCCAGCAGCCAACAGGGGGGGGAAGAGACG. Translated: CASSQQGGEET. The full CDR3 sequence reads CASSQQGGEETQYF. The entire variable domain, with the rest obtained from reference TRBV7-9 and TRBJ2-3, is as follows: DTGVSQNPRHKITKRGQNVTFRCDPISEHNRLYWYRQTLGQGPEFLTYFQNEAQLEKSRLLSDRFSAERPKGSFSTLEIQRTEQGDSAMYLCASSQQGGEETQYFGPGTRLTVL.